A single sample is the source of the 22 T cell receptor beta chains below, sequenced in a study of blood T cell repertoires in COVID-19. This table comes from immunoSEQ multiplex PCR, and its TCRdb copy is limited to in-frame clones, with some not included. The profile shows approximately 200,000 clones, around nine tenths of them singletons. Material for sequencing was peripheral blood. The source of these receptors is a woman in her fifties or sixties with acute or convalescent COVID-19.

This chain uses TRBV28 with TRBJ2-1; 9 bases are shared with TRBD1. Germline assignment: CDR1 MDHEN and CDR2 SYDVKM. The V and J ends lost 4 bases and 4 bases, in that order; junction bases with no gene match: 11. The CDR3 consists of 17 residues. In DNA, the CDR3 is TGTGCCAGCAGTTCATCCGGGACAGGGAAGGGATACAATGAGCAGTTCTTC. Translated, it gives CASSSSGTGKGYNEQFF.

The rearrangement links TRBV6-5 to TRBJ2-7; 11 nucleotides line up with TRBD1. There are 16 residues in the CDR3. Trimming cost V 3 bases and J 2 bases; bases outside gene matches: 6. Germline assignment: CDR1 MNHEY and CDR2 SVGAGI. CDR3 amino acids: CASSYRGQGGTYEQYF. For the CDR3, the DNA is TGTGCCAGCAGTTATAGGGGACAGGGGGGAACCTACGAGCAGTACTTC.

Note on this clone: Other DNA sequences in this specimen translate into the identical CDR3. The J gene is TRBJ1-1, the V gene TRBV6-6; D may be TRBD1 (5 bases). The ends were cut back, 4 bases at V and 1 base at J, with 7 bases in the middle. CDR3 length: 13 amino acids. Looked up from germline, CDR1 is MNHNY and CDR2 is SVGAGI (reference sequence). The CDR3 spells CASSSDRNTEAFF. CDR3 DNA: TGTGCCAGCAGTTCCGACAGGAACACTGAAGCTTTCTTT.

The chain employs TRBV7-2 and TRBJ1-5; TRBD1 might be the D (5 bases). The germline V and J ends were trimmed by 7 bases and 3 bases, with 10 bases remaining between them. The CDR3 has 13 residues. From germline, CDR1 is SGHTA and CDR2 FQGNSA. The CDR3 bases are TGTGCCAGCAAAGGGGTCCCCAATCAGCCCCAGCATTTT. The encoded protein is CASKGVPNQPQHF. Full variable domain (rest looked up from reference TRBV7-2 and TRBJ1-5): GAGVSQSPSNKVTEKGKDVELRCDPISGHTALYWYRQSLGQGLEFLIYFQGNSAPDKSGLPSDRFSAERTGGSVSTLTIQRTQQEDSAVYLCASKGVPNQPQHFGDGTRLSIL.

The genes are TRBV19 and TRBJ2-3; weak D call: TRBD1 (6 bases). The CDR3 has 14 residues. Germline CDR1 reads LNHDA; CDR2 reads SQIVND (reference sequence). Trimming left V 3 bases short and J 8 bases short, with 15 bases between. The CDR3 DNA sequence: TGTGCCAGTAGTATCGGGGAACAGGGTGGTACGCAGTATTTT. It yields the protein CASSIGEQGGTQYF. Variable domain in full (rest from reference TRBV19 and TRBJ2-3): DGGITQSPKYLFRKEGQNVTLSCEQNLNHDAMYWYRQDPGQGLRLIYYSQIVNDFQKGDIAEGYSVSREKKESFPLTVTSAQKNPTAFYLCASSIGEQGGTQYFGPGTRLTVL.

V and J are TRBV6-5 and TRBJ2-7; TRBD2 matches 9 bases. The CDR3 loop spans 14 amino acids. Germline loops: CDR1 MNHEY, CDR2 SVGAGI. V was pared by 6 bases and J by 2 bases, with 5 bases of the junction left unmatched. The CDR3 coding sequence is TGTGCCAGCAGCGTTAGCGGGAGCCCCTACGAGCAGTACTTC. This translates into CASSVSGSPYEQYF.

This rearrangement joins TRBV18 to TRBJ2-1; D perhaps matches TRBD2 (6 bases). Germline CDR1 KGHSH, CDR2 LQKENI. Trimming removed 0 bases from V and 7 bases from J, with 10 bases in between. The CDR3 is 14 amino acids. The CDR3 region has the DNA TGTGCCAGCTCACCACCGAACGCGGGAAATGAGCAGTTCTTC. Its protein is CASSPPNAGNEQFF.

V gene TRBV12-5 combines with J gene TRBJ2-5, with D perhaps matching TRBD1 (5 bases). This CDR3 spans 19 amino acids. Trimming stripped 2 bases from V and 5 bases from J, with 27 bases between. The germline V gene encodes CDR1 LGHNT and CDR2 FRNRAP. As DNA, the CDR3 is TGTGCTAGTGGTTTGTTTCCTCCCTTAACGCCCACCCACAGGGAGACCCAGTACTTC. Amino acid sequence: CASGLFPPLTPTHRETQYF.

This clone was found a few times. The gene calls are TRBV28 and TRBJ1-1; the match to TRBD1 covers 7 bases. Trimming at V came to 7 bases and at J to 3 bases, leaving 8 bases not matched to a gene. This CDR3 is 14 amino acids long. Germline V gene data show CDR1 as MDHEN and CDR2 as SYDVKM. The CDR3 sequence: CASKITGVDTEAFF. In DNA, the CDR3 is TGTGCCAGCAAAATCACAGGGGTCGACACTGAAGCTTTCTTT.

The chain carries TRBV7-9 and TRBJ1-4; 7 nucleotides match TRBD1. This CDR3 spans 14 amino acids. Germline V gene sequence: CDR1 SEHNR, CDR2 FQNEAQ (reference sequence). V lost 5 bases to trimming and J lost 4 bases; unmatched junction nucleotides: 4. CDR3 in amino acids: CASSRGGVNEKLFF. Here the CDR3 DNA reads TGTGCCAGCAGCCGAGGGGGCGTTAATGAAAAACTGTTTTTT.

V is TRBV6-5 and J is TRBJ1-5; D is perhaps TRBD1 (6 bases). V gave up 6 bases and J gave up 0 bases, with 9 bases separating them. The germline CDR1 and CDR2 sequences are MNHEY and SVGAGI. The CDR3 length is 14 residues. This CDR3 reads CASSGQYSNQPQHF. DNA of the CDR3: TGTGCCAGCAGCGGACAGTATAGCAATCAGCCCCAGCATTTT.

The CDR3 reads CASSEARASLSSGNTIYF. CDR3 DNA sequence: TGTGCCAGCAGTGAAGCGAGGGCCTCTCTTAGCTCTGGAAACACCATATATTTT. This chain connects TRBV6-1 to TRBJ1-3; D not certain. The V gene's germline CDR1 is MNHNS and CDR2 SASEGT. This CDR3 has 18 residues. The V gene lost 0 bases and the J gene lost 0 bases, with 15 bases spanning the gap.

In DNA, the CDR3 is TGTGCCACCAGTGATAAAGGCCCAGCGGGAGTGGAGCAGTTCTTC. Its protein is CATSDKGPAGVEQFF. The chain employs TRBV24-1 and TRBJ2-1; 8 bases agree with TRBD2. Germline-derived CDR1 and CDR2 are KGHDR and SFDVKD. V shed 3 bases, J shed 10 bases, and the junction held 10 bases outside the gene matches. CDR3 length: 15 amino acids.

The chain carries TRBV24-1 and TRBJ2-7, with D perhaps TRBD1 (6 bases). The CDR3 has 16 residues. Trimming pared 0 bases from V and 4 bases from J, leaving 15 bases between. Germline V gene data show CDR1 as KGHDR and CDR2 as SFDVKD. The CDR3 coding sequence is TGTGCCACCAGTGATTTGTTCAGGGGCCCGATGTACGAGCAGTACTTC. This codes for CATSDLFRGPMYEQYF.

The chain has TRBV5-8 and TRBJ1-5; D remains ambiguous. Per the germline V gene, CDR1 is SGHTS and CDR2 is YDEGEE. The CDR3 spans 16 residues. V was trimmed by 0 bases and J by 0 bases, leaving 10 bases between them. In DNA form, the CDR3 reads TGTGCCAGCAGCTTGGTTCTTACAGTTAGCAATCAGCCCCAGCATTTT. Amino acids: CASSLVLTVSNQPQHF.

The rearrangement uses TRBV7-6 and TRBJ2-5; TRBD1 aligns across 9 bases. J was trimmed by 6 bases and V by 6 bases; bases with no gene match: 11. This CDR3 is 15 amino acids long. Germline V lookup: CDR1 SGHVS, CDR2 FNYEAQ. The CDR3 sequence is CASRPVTGGGKTQYF. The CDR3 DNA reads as TGTGCCAGCAGGCCCGTAACAGGGGGCGGGAAGACCCAGTACTTC.

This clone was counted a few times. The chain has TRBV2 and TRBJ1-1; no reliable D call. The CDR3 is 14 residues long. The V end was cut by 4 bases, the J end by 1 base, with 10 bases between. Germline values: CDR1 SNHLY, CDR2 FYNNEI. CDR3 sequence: CASSGGGWNTEAFF. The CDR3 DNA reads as TGTGCCAGCAGTGGGGGAGGGTGGAACACTGAAGCTTTCTTT. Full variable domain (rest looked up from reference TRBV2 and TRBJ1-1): EPEVTQTPSHQVTQMGQEVILRCVPISNHLYFYWYRQILGQKVEFLVSFYNNEISEKSEIFDDQFSVERPDGSNFTLKIRSTKLEDSAMYFCASSGGGWNTEAFFGQGTRLTVV.

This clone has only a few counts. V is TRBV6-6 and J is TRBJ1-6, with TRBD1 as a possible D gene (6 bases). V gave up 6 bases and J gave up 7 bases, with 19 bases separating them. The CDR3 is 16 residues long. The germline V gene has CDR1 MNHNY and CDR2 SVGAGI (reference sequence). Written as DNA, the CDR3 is TGTGCCAGCAGACCTCTCCGGACAGCTGTCAATTCACCCCTCCACTTT. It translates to CASRPLRTAVNSPLHF.

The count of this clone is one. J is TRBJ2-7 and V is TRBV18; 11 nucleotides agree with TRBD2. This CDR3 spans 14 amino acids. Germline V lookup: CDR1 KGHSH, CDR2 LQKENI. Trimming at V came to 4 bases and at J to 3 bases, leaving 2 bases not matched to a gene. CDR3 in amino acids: CASSLAGGDYEQYF. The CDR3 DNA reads TGTGCCAGCTCACTAGCGGGAGGGGACTACGAGCAGTACTTC.

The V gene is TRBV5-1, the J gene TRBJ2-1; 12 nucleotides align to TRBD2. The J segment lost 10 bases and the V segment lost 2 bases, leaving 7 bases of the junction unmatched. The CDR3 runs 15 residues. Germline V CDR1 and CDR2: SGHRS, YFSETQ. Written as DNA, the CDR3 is TGCGCCAGCAGCTTTTCTAGCGGGGGGGCTCAGGAGCAGTTCTTC. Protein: CASSFSSGGAQEQFF.

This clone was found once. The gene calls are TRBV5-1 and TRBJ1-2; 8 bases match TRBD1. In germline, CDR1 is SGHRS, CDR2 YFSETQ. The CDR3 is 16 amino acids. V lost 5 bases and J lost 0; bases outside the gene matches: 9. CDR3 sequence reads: CASRDDRGRSNYGYTF. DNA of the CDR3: TGCGCCAGCAGAGACGACAGGGGAAGGTCTAACTATGGCTACACCTTC. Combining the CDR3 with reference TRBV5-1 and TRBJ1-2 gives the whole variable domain KAGVTQTPRYLIKTRGQQVTLSCSPISGHRSVSWYQQTPGQGLQFLFEYFSETQRNKGNFPGRFSGRQFSNSRSEMNVSTLELGDSALYLCASRDDRGRSNYGYTFGSGTRLTVV.

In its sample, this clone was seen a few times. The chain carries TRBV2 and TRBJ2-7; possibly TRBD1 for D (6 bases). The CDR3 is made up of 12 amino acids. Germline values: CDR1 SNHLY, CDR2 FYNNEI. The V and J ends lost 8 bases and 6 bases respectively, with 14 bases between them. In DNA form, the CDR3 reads TGTGCCAGCCTCGCGCTAGGGGGCGAGCAGTACTTC. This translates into CASLALGGEQYF.